Below, one TCR beta chain is given with its context. No cognate antigen has been identified for it. The record has no base qualities; no much larger clone is one base away. The library was generated by the immunoSEQ multiplex PCR assay. This immuneACCESS table, as held by TCRdb, lists in-frame sequences with V and J called but not all clones. Of the missing ones, under half trace to an unresolved V gene in checked studies; the others have no known cause. The sample table shows roughly 39,000 clones, and roughly 92% are seen once. The top ten clones comprise around 0.8% of the sample. This entry belongs to a study of T cell changes during pregnancy in multiple sclerosis (dated by TCRdb to between 2018 and 2021). With respect to the entire study: The study examined how the T cell repertoire changed over the course of pregnancy in women with multiple sclerosis.

CDR1 SGHTA and CDR2 FQGNSA are derived from the germline V gene. From the cysteine through the phenylalanine, the CDR3 covers 15 amino acids. Only CDR3 DNA is held: 45 bases, read in frame from base 1. The germline V end is reduced by 1 base and the J end by 4 bases; junction bases left unmatched: 4. This TCR was sampled from a female donor with multiple sclerosis, enrolled in a pregnancy study. This sequence uses TRBV7-2 and TRBJ1-2; 9 central nucleotides agree with TRBD1. The source material was CD4+ T cells from peripheral blood mononuclear cells, sampled before pregnancy. The CDR3 region has the sequence CASSLGPGQGYGYTF. The nucleotide sequence is TGTGCCAGCAGCTTAGGACCGGGACAGGGCTATGGCTACACCTTC.